The rows below give T cell receptor beta chains drawn from one sample of a study of blood T cell repertoires in COVID-19. Assay used: immunoSEQ multiplex PCR; TCRdb lists only in-frame clones, some missing. The sample has some 150,000 clones; around 86% are singletons. The sample taken for sequencing was peripheral blood. The receptors shown here come from a man over 45 with active COVID-19. Each CDR3 is given with its conserved first and last residue. The D gene is left open where the match is weak. Size tells how often a clone was seen (once, few, many) or the class of an expanded clone, and some rows leave it out.

J gene: TRBJ2-1; V gene: TRBV27; clone size: once; D gene: TRBD2; CDR3 length: 16; CDR3 protein: CASSLWSGGTHNEQFF; CDR3 DNA: TGTGCCAGCAGTTTATGGAGCGGGGGGACCCACAATGAGCAGTTCTTC
J gene: TRBJ1-4; V gene: TRBV4-1; clone size: .; D gene: TRBD1; CDR3 length: 16; CDR3 protein: CASSHDLGQGVGKLFF; CDR3 DNA: TGCGCCAGCAGCCACGACCTGGGACAGGGAGTTGGAAAACTGTTTTTT
J gene: TRBJ2-2; V gene: TRBV11-2; clone size: .; D gene: .; CDR3 length: 16; CDR3 protein: CASSPSGAGVGGELFF; CDR3 DNA: TGTGCCAGCAGCCCCTCTGGGGCAGGGGTAGGCGGGGAGCTGTTTTTT
J gene: TRBJ2-2; V gene: TRBV7-2; clone size: .; D gene: .; CDR3 length: 17; CDR3 protein: CASSSLRVQLHTGELFF; CDR3 DNA: TGTGCCAGCAGCTCCCTGAGGGTCCAACTACACACCGGGGAGCTGTTTTTT
J gene: TRBJ2-7; V gene: TRBV7-9; clone size: .; D gene: TRBD1; CDR3 length: 16; CDR3 protein: CASSSAGQGNPYEQYF; CDR3 DNA: TGTGCCAGCAGCTCCGCGGGACAGGGGAATCCGTACGAGCAGTACTTC
J gene: TRBJ1-1; V gene: TRBV5-5; clone size: .; D gene: TRBD1; CDR3 length: 15; CDR3 protein: CASSLQGQANTEAFF; CDR3 DNA: TGTGCCAGCAGCTTGCAGGGACAGGCGAACACTGAAGCTTTCTTT
J gene: TRBJ1-2; V gene: TRBV19; clone size: .; D gene: .; CDR3 length: 12; CDR3 protein: CASNGRSYGYTF; CDR3 DNA: TGTGCCAGTAACGGCAGGTCCTATGGCTACACCTTC
J gene: TRBJ1-2; V gene: TRBV18; clone size: once; D gene: .; CDR3 length: 14; CDR3 protein: CASSLGGLNYGYTF; CDR3 DNA: TGTGCCAGCTCACTGGGAGGGCTGAACTATGGCTACACCTTC
J gene: TRBJ2-6; V gene: TRBV4-2; clone size: .; D gene: .; CDR3 length: 17; CDR3 protein: CASSQVFQASGANVLTF; CDR3 DNA: TGTGCCAGCAGCCAAGTGTTTCAGGCCTCCGGGGCCAACGTCCTGACTTTC
J gene: TRBJ2-7; V gene: TRBV12-3/TRBV12-4; clone size: .; D gene: .; CDR3 length: 12; CDR3 protein: CASSSQVGEQYF; CDR3 DNA: TGTGCCAGCAGTTCACAGGTTGGGGAGCAGTACTTC
J gene: TRBJ1-1; V gene: TRBV6-4; clone size: .; D gene: TRBD1; CDR3 length: 17; CDR3 protein: CASSDLPRDRGGTEAFF; CDR3 DNA: TGTGCCAGCAGTGACCTTCCTCGGGACAGGGGCGGAACTGAAGCTTTCTTT
J gene: TRBJ2-3; V gene: TRBV2; clone size: .; D gene: .; CDR3 length: 15; CDR3 protein: CASNLEGGATGTQYF; CDR3 DNA: TGTGCCAGCAACCTTGAGGGGGGGGCGACTGGTACGCAGTATTTT
J gene: TRBJ1-2; V gene: TRBV11-2; clone size: .; D gene: TRBD1; CDR3 length: 14; CDR3 protein: CASSSRTGGLGYTF; CDR3 DNA: TGTGCCAGCAGCTCGCGGACAGGGGGCTTGGGCTACACCTTC
J gene: TRBJ1-3; V gene: TRBV5-1; clone size: .; D gene: TRBD1; CDR3 length: 16; CDR3 protein: CASSFGGGLPGNTIYF; CDR3 DNA: TGCGCCAGCAGCTTTGGAGGGGGCCTCCCTGGAAACACCATATATTTT
J gene: TRBJ2-1; V gene: TRBV6-5; clone size: .; D gene: TRBD1; CDR3 length: 15; CDR3 protein: CASSLVGTVGNEQFF; CDR3 DNA: TGTGCCAGCAGCCTAGTAGGGACAGTTGGGAATGAGCAGTTCTTC
J gene: TRBJ2-2; V gene: TRBV24-1; clone size: few; D gene: TRBD2; CDR3 length: 15; CDR3 protein: CATSEGRRGAGELFF; CDR3 DNA: TGTGCCACCAGTGAGGGCCGGCGGGGGGCCGGGGAGCTGTTTTTT
J gene: TRBJ2-2; V gene: TRBV18; clone size: .; D gene: .; CDR3 length: 15; CDR3 protein: CASSPSGGNTGELFF; CDR3 DNA: TGTGCCAGCTCACCTTCAGGAGGGAACACCGGGGAGCTGTTTTTT
J gene: TRBJ1-1; V gene: TRBV6-5; clone size: once; D gene: .; CDR3 length: 15; CDR3 protein: CASSYLAQSGTEAFF; CDR3 DNA: TGTGCCAGCAGTTACTTGGCCCAATCGGGCACTGAAGCTTTCTTT
J gene: TRBJ2-3; V gene: TRBV7-9; clone size: .; D gene: TRBD2; CDR3 length: 17; CDR3 protein: CASSSPLAGERTDTQYF; CDR3 DNA: TGTGCCAGCAGCTCTCCTCTAGCGGGGGAACGCACAGATACGCAGTATTTT
J gene: TRBJ1-2; V gene: TRBV6-5; clone size: .; D gene: .; CDR3 length: 14; CDR3 protein: CASCLLSGGNGYTF; CDR3 DNA: TGTGCCAGCTGCTTGCTATCGGGGGGCAACGGCTACACCTTC
J gene: TRBJ1-3; V gene: TRBV9; clone size: few; D gene: TRBD1; CDR3 length: 15; CDR3 protein: CASSVTGDSGNTIYF; CDR3 DNA: TGTGCCAGCAGCGTCACAGGGGACTCTGGAAACACCATATATTTT
J gene: TRBJ1-2; V gene: TRBV5-1; clone size: .; D gene: TRBD1; CDR3 length: 17; CDR3 protein: CASSSNLQGAGDYGYTF; CDR3 DNA: TGCGCCAGCAGCTCGAATCTCCAGGGGGCGGGAGACTATGGCTACACCTTC
J gene: TRBJ1-2; V gene: TRBV7-8; clone size: once; D gene: .; CDR3 length: 12; CDR3 protein: CASSLARDGYTF; CDR3 DNA: TGTGCCAGCAGCTTAGCACGGGATGGCTACACCTTC
J gene: TRBJ1-2; V gene: TRBV12-3/TRBV12-4; clone size: .; D gene: TRBD1; CDR3 length: 13; CDR3 protein: CASSRDSNYGYTF; CDR3 DNA: TGTGCCAGCAGTAGGGACAGTAACTATGGCTACACCTTC
J gene: TRBJ2-3; V gene: TRBV15; clone size: .; D gene: .; CDR3 length: 15; CDR3 protein: CATSRTRQRVNTQYF; CDR3 DNA: TGTGCCACCAGCAGAACCCGACAAAGAGTTAATACGCAGTATTTT
J gene: TRBJ1-2; V gene: TRBV2; clone size: .; D gene: TRBD1; CDR3 length: 15; CDR3 protein: CASSEFRQGAYGYTF; CDR3 DNA: TGTGCCAGCAGCGAATTTCGACAGGGGGCGTATGGCTACACCTTC
J gene: TRBJ2-7; V gene: TRBV20-1; clone size: .; D gene: TRBD2; CDR3 length: 16; CDR3 protein: CSASSTSGGAHREQYF; CDR3 DNA: TGCAGTGCTAGTAGCACTAGCGGGGGGGCCCATAGGGAGCAGTACTTC
J gene: TRBJ2-3; V gene: TRBV7-9; clone size: many; D gene: .; CDR3 length: 14; CDR3 protein: CASSFRGSTDTQYF; CDR3 DNA: TGTGCCAGCAGCTTCAGGGGTAGCACAGATACGCAGTATTTT
J gene: TRBJ1-1; V gene: TRBV6-6; clone size: .; D gene: .; CDR3 length: 13; CDR3 protein: CASRYGRNTEAFF; CDR3 DNA: TGTGCCAGCAGATATGGTAGGAACACTGAAGCTTTCTTT
J gene: TRBJ1-2; V gene: TRBV3-1/TRBV3-2; clone size: .; D gene: TRBD1; CDR3 length: 12; CDR3 protein: CASSRGQGGEDF; CDR3 DNA: TGTGCCAGCAGTCGGGGACAGGGAGGGGAAGACTTC
J gene: TRBJ1-1; V gene: TRBV4-3; clone size: .; D gene: .; CDR3 length: 13; CDR3 protein: CASSQDPGTAAFF; CDR3 DNA: TGCGCCAGCAGCCAAGATCCGGGGACTGCAGCTTTCTTT
J gene: TRBJ1-6; V gene: TRBV9; clone size: .; D gene: .; CDR3 length: 17; CDR3 protein: CASSTTAGVGTNSPLHF; CDR3 DNA: TGTGCCAGCAGTACAACCGCGGGGGTCGGTACGAATTCACCCCTCCACTTT
J gene: TRBJ1-2; V gene: TRBV4-1; clone size: .; D gene: .; CDR3 length: 14; CDR3 protein: CASSQGGQNYGYTF; CDR3 DNA: TGCGCCAGCAGCCAAGGAGGACAGAATTATGGCTACACCTTC
J gene: TRBJ1-2; V gene: TRBV6-5; clone size: .; D gene: .; CDR3 length: 16; CDR3 protein: CASSYSEGRGNYGYTF; CDR3 DNA: TGTGCCAGCAGTTACTCCGAAGGAAGGGGAAACTATGGCTACACCTTC
J gene: TRBJ1-6; V gene: TRBV7-6; clone size: .; D gene: TRBD1; CDR3 length: 15; CDR3 protein: CASSRGQGGNSPLHF; CDR3 DNA: TGTGCCAGCAGCAGAGGACAGGGCGGTAATTCACCCCTCCACTTT
J gene: TRBJ1-5; V gene: TRBV7-8; clone size: .; D gene: TRBD1; CDR3 length: 18; CDR3 protein: CASSLEVRGRRGNQPQHF; CDR3 DNA: TGTGCCAGCAGCTTAGAGGTCAGGGGGCGAAGGGGAAATCAGCCCCAGCATTTT
J gene: TRBJ1-6; V gene: TRBV2; clone size: once; D gene: .; CDR3 length: 16; CDR3 protein: CASSARGGSYNSPLHF; CDR3 DNA: TGTGCCAGCAGCGCCCGGGGGGGATCCTATAATTCACCCCTCCACTTT
J gene: TRBJ2-5; V gene: TRBV7-9; clone size: once; D gene: .; CDR3 length: 16; CDR3 protein: CASSPKRNSAQETQYF; CDR3 DNA: TGTGCCAGCAGCCCCAAGAGAAATAGCGCTCAAGAGACCCAGTACTTC
J gene: TRBJ1-1; V gene: TRBV11-2; clone size: .; D gene: .; CDR3 length: 13; CDR3 protein: CASSLVPDTEAFF; CDR3 DNA: TGTGCCAGCAGCTTAGTTCCGGACACTGAAGCTTTCTTT
J gene: TRBJ2-1; V gene: TRBV4-3; clone size: .; D gene: .; CDR3 length: 16; CDR3 protein: CASSQEALSSYNEQFF; CDR3 DNA: TGCGCCAGCAGCCAAGAAGCGCTCTCCTCCTACAATGAGCAGTTCTTC
J gene: TRBJ2-2; V gene: TRBV6-2/TRBV6-3; clone size: .; D gene: TRBD1; CDR3 length: 14; CDR3 protein: CASSYWTGSGELFF; CDR3 DNA: TGTGCCAGCAGTTACTGGACAGGGTCCGGGGAGCTGTTTTTT